The 25 T cell receptor beta chains reported below all come from one sample, sequenced in a study of T cell responses to AZD1222 COVID-19 vaccine. Clones were read by immunoSEQ multiplex PCR, and TCRdb kept only the in-frame ones, dropping some. The table has tens of thousands of clones, 87% seen once. The sample here was peripheral blood, taken on day 0 of AZD1222 vaccination. The receptor set was obtained from an adult in good health.

The chain combines TRBV6-8 with TRBJ2-1; D remains unclear. V was clipped by 5 bases and J by 5 bases, with 16 bases between them. This CDR3 region has 15 residues. Germline V lookup: CDR1 MNHGY, CDR2 SAAAGT. The CDR3, as DNA: TGTGCCAGCAGTCACCACCCCGGCGGCCACAATGAGCAGTTCTTC. This translates into CASSHHPGGHNEQFF.

The chain employs TRBV2 and TRBJ2-7; D ambiguous. Germline V CDR1 and CDR2: SNHLY, FYNNEI. V shed 2 bases and J shed 4 bases, with 6 bases lying between them. The CDR3 has 12 residues. This CDR3 reads CASSERVYEQYF. In DNA form, the CDR3 reads TGTGCCAGCAGTGAAAGGGTTTACGAGCAGTACTTC.

The J gene is TRBJ1-4, the V gene TRBV6-1; the D gene is possibly TRBD1 (6 bases). There are 14 residues in the CDR3. From germline, CDR1 is MNHNS and CDR2 SASEGT. Deletions cut 3 bases from V and 10 bases from J, with 15 bases between. The CDR3 spells CASSDGRGIGKLFF. The CDR3, as DNA: TGTGCCAGCAGTGACGGCAGGGGAATAGGAAAACTGTTTTTT.

The chain has TRBV7-9 and TRBJ1-6; no clear D. Germline V CDR1 and CDR2: SEHNR, FQNEAQ (reference sequence). Trimming removed 3 bases at V and 9 bases at J, with 12 bases between. The CDR3 is 14 residues long. The CDR3 DNA reads as TGTGCCAGCAGCTTTGGTGGAGTAAGTTCACCCCTCCACTTT. Its translation is CASSFGGVSSPLHF.

This chain links TRBV9 with TRBJ1-2; TRBD1 matches at 7 bases. CDR3 size: 13 residues. Germline V gives CDR1 SGDLS, CDR2 YYNGEE. Unmatched junction bases numbered 7, after V lost 3 bases and J lost 8 bases. The CDR3 loop reads CASSGRTGLGYTF. Written as DNA, the CDR3 is TGTGCCAGCAGCGGCCGGACAGGCCTAGGCTACACCTTC.

In its sample, this clone was seen once. The rearrangement links TRBV29-1 to TRBJ1-1; D is ambiguous. Germline V gene lookup returns CDR1 SQVTM and CDR2 ANQGSEA. The CDR3 extends over 11 amino acids. Trimming stripped 3 bases from V and 1 base from J, with 3 bases between. CDR3 amino acids: CSVEGNTEAFF. As DNA, the CDR3 is TGCAGCGTTGAGGGGAACACTGAAGCTTTCTTT.

The V call is TRBV28, the J call TRBJ1-2, with 7 bases fitting TRBD1. The CDR3 consists of 14 residues. CDR1 is MDHEN and CDR2 is SYDVKM in the germline V gene. J lost 4 bases, V lost 4 bases, and 6 bases had no gene match. The CDR3 sequence is CASSSSDRIYGYTF. CDR3 bases: TGTGCCAGCAGTTCCTCGGACAGGATCTATGGCTACACCTTC.

The V and J genes are TRBV30 and TRBJ2-6; no reliable D call. Deletions cut 3 bases from V and 0 bases from J, with 9 bases between. Germline lookup yields CDR1 GTSNPN and CDR2 SVGIG (reference sequence). CDR3 length equals 15 residues. CDR3 protein: CAWRPRLSGANVLTF. In DNA form, the CDR3 reads TGTGCCTGGAGGCCCCGCCTCTCTGGGGCCAACGTCCTGACTTTC. Looking up the rest from reference TRBV30 and TRBJ2-6 gives the full variable domain: SQTIHQWPATLVQPVGSPLSLECTVEGTSNPNLYWYRQAAGRGLQLLFYSVGIGQISSEVPQNLSASRPQDRQFILSSKKLLLSDSGFYLCAWRPRLSGANVLTFGAGSRLTVL.

The CDR3 spells CASSQQGGEQYF. CDR3 nucleotides: TGTGCCAGCAGCCAACAGGGAGGCGAGCAGTACTTC. The rearrangement joins TRBV3-1 (or the pseudogene TRBV3-2) to TRBJ2-7; the D gene is possibly TRBD2 (6 bases). The CDR3 has 12 amino acids. V gave up 2 bases and J gave up 6 bases, with 8 bases separating them. Germline CDR1 and CDR2: LGHDT and YNNKEL (reference sequence).

This clone was recorded at least ten times. This sequence joins TRBV18 and TRBJ2-2; no reliable D call. The CDR3 has 14 amino acids. The germline CDR1 and CDR2 sequences are KGHSH and LQKENI. Deletions cut 3 bases from V and 3 bases from J, with 8 bases between. CDR3 bases: TGTGCCAGCTCACCCCAGATTGACACCGGGGAGCTGTTTTTT. Its protein product is CASSPQIDTGELFF.

This clone was counted a few times. Here the CDR3 reads CASGDPGGTQYF. DNA of the CDR3: TGCGCCAGCGGCGATCCGGGGGGGACCCAGTACTTC. The V gene is TRBV5-1, the J gene TRBJ2-5; TRBD2 matches at 7 bases. V gave up 7 bases and J gave up 7 bases; unmatched junction bases: 7. From germline, CDR1 is SGHRS and CDR2 YFSETQ. The CDR3 contains 12 residues.

The genes are TRBV6-5 and TRBJ1-6; unclear D gene. This CDR3 is 12 amino acids long. Germline-derived CDR1 and CDR2 are MNHEY and SVGAGI. V was shortened by 6 bases and J by 5 bases, with 5 bases between the two germline ends. CDR3 sequence: CASSADNSPLHF. The CDR3 DNA reads TGTGCCAGCAGCGCGGATAATTCACCCCTCCACTTT.

The chain joins TRBV4-2 to TRBJ2-7, with 7 bases matching TRBD1. Per the germline V gene, CDR1 is LGHNA and CDR2 is YNFKEQ. Losses at the gene ends were 5 bases for V and 8 bases for J; bases not matched to a gene: 9. The CDR3 has 13 amino acids. In nucleotides, the CDR3 is TGTGCCAGCAGCATCCCGGGACAGAGGCAGCAGTACTTC. The encoded protein is CASSIPGQRQQYF.

The chain links TRBV29-1 to TRBJ2-7; D tentatively reads TRBD1 or TRBD2 (5 bases each). CDR3 size: 12 residues. V was pared by 6 bases and J by 2 bases, with 11 bases between. Germline loops: CDR1 SQVTM, CDR2 ANQGSEA. DNA of the CDR3: TGCAGCGTGGGACGCAGCCCCTACGAGCAGTACTTC. Translating it yields CSVGRSPYEQYF.

The chain recombines TRBV10-1 with TRBJ1-5; D not resolved. The V gene's germline CDR1 is WNHNN and CDR2 SYGVQD (reference sequence). Trimming took 3 bases from V and 1 from J, leaving 1 base between them. The CDR3 totals 12 residues. The CDR3 here is CASSDSNQPQHF. As DNA, the CDR3 is TGCGCCAGCAGTGACAGCAATCAGCCCCAGCATTTT.

The V call is TRBV19, the J call TRBJ1-1, with D possibly TRBD1 on 5 matching bases. CDR3 size: 13 residues. CDR1 is LNHDA and CDR2 is SQIVND in the germline V gene (reference sequence). V was shortened by 4 bases and J by 0 bases, with 6 bases between the two germline ends. The CDR3 coding sequence is TGTGCCAGTAGTACGGGACTGAACACTGAAGCTTTCTTT. It translates to CASSTGLNTEAFF.

The chain links TRBV11-2 to TRBJ1-4; the match to TRBD1 covers 7 bases. Germline-derived CDR1 and CDR2 are SGHAT and FQNNGV. V shed 3 bases and J 7 bases; nucleotides not matched to a gene: 2. This CDR3 has 13 residues. DNA of the CDR3: TGTGCCAGCAGCTTCACAGGGGTTGAAAAACTGTTTTTT. This sequence encodes CASSFTGVEKLFF. The entire variable domain, with the rest obtained from reference TRBV11-2 and TRBJ1-4, is as follows: EAGVAQSPRYKIIEKRQSVAFWCNPISGHATLYWYQQILGQGPKLLIQFQNNGVVDDSQLPKDRFSAERLKGVDSTLKIQPAKLEDSAVYLCASSFTGVEKLFFGSGTQLSVL.

The chain recombines TRBV4-3 with TRBJ2-1; 7 bases are a match to TRBD1. Trimming removed 0 bases from V and 7 bases from J; junction bases left unmatched: 9. Germline CDR1 reads LGHNA; CDR2 reads YSLEER. This CDR3 region has 16 residues. For the CDR3, the DNA is TGCGCCAGCAGCCAAGAACTGCGACAGGGCCTTAATGAGCAGTTCTTC. Encoded protein: CASSQELRQGLNEQFF.

The V gene is TRBV19, the J gene TRBJ1-5; TRBD1 matches at 7 bases. Germline CDR1 and CDR2: LNHDA and SQIVND (reference sequence). With 3 bases clipped from V and 6 bases from J, the junction kept 8 bases outside the gene matches. The CDR3 is made up of 15 amino acids. The CDR3 spells CASSIPQGIGQPQHF. In DNA, the CDR3 is TGTGCCAGTAGTATCCCACAGGGGATCGGTCAGCCCCAGCATTTT.

The chain uses TRBV24-1 and TRBJ1-5, with no clear D. This CDR3 spans 14 amino acids. Trimming took 0 bases from V and 1 from J, leaving 3 bases between them. CDR1 and CDR2 from the germline V gene are KGHDR and SFDVKD. Here the CDR3 DNA reads TGTGCCACCAGTGATTTGTCGAGCAATCAGCCCCAGCATTTT. Protein: CATSDLSSNQPQHF.

The CDR3 nucleotides read TGTGCCAGTCGCCCGGGGGGTAGCTATGGCTACACCTTC. Translation gives CASRPGGSYGYTF. The chain combines TRBV6-5 with TRBJ1-2, with D maybe TRBD1 (5 bases). The ends were cut back, 9 bases at V and 4 bases at J, with 15 bases in the middle. The CDR3 runs to 13 residues. In germline, CDR1 is MNHEY, CDR2 SVGAGI.

This rearrangement joins TRBV5-1 to TRBJ1-6; a possible D gene is TRBD1 (5 bases). The CDR3 loop spans 14 amino acids. V lost 1 base to trimming and J lost 5 bases, with 7 bases between them. From germline, CDR1 is SGHRS and CDR2 YFSETQ. The CDR3, as DNA: TGCGCCAGCAGCTTGTTACAGGATAATTCACCCCTCCACTTT. It translates to CASSLLQDNSPLHF.

V gene TRBV9 combines with J gene TRBJ1-4; maybe TRBD1 (5 bases). The CDR3 is 13 residues long. V was pared by 4 bases and J by 8 bases, with 12 bases between. Germline V gene data show CDR1 as SGDLS and CDR2 as YYNGEE. CDR3: CASSPDSGEKLFF. The CDR3 DNA sequence: TGTGCCAGCAGCCCCGACAGTGGGGAAAAACTGTTTTTT.

The V call is TRBV29-1, the J call TRBJ2-7; either TRBD1 or TRBD2 may supply D (6 bases each). Germline assignment: CDR1 SQVTM and CDR2 ANQGSEA. V lost 7 bases, J lost 3 bases, and 10 bases lay in between. This CDR3 comprises 11 residues. The CDR3 protein is CSAGGGYEQYF. In DNA, the CDR3 is TGCAGCGCAGGAGGGGGCTACGAGCAGTACTTC.

The chain links TRBV12-3 or TRBV12-4 to TRBJ1-1; tentatively, D is TRBD1 (6 bases). V was clipped by 5 bases and J by 1 base, with 8 bases between them. CDR3 length equals 13 residues. In nucleotides, the CDR3 is TGTGCCAGCAGTCCGGGACAGAACACTGAAGCTTTCTTT. This codes for CASSPGQNTEAFF.